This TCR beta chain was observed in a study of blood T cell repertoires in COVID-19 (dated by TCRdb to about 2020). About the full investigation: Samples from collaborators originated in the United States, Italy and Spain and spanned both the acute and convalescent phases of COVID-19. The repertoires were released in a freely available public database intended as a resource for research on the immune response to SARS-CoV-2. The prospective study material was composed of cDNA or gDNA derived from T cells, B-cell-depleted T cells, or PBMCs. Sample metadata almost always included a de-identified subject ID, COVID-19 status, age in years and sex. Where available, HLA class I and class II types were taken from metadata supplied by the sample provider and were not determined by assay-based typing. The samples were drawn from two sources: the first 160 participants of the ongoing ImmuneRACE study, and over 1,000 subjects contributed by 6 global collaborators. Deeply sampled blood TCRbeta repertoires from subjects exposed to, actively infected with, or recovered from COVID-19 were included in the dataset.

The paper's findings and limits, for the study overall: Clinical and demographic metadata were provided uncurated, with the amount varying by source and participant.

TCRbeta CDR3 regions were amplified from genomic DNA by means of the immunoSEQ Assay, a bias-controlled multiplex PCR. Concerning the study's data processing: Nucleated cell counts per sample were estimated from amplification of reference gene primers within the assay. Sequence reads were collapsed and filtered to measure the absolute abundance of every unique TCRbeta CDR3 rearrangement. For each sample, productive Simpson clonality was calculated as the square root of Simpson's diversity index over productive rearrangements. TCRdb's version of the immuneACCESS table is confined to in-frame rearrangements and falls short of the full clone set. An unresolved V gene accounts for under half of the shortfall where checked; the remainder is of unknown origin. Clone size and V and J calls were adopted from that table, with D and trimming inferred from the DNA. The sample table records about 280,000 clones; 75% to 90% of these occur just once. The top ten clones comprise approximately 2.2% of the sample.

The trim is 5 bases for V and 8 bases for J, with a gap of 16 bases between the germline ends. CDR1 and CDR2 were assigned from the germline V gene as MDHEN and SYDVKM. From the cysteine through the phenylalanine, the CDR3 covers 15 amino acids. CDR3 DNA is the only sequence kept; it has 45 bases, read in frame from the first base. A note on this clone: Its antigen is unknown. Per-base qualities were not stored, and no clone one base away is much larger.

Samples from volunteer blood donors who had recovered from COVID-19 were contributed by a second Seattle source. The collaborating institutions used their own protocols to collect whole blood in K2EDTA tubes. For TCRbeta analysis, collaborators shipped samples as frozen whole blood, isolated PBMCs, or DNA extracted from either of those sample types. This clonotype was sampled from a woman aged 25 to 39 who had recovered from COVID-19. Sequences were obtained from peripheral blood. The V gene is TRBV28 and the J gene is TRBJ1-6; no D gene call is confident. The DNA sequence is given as TGTGCCAGCAGTCCCTCCCGGGGTAAATATTCACCCCTCCACTTT. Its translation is CASSPSRGKYSPLHF.